This T cell receptor beta chain was captured by sequencing in a study of early T cells in non-severe SARS-CoV-2 infection. As for the study in general: The input, bulk RNA from unsorted whole blood, was sequenced, and chains were unpaired.

Researchers tagged individual cDNA molecules with unique molecular identifiers. A single record per CDR3 protein comes from TCRdb applying MiXCR to the 5' RACE reads. The table shows roughly 26,000 distinct CDR3 sequences, with roughly 5% occurring only once. Study results and caveats: VDJdb matches were skewed toward anti-spike CD8 T cell responses.

CDR1 is MGHRA and CDR2 is YSYEKL in the germline V gene. The CDR3 is 12 residues long. Trimming removed 8 bases from V and 4 bases from J, with 12 bases in between. As for this clonotype: No antigen is known for it.

The receptor comes from an adult who was a healthcare worker with PCR-confirmed SARS-CoV-2 infection or an uninfected control (not recorded which). The sequenced material came from whole blood. This chain connects TRBV4-1 to TRBJ2-7; possible D gene TRBD1, 7 bases. CDR3 loop: CASGGTAYEQYF. In nucleotides, the CDR3 is TGCGCCAGCGGAGGGACAGCTTACGAGCAGTACTTC.